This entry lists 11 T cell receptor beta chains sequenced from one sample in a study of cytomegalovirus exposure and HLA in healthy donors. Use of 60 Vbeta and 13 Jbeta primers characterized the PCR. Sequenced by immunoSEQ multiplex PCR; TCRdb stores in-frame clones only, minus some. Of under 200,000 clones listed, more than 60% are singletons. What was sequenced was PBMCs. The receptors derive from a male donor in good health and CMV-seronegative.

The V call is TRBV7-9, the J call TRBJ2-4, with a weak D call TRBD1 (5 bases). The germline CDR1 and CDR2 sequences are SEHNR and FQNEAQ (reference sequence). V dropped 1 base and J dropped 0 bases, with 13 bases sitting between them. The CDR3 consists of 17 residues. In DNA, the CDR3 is TGTGCCAGCAGCTTAGTAGACAGACGCCTAGCCAAAAACATTCAGTACTTC. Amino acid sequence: CASSLVDRRLAKNIQYF.

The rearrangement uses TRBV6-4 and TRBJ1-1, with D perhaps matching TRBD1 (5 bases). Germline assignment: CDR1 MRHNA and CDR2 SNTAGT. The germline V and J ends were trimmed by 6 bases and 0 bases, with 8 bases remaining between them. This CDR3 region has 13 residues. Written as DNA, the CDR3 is TGTGCCAGCAGCTGGGGGGTGAACACTGAAGCTTTCTTT. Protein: CASSWGVNTEAFF.

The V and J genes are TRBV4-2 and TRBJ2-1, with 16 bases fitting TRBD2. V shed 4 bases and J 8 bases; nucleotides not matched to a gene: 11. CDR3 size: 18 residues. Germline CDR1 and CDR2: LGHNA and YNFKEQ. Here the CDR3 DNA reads TGTGCCAGCAGCCCCGCGGGGACTAGCGGGAGGGCCGGTGATGAGCAGTTCTTC. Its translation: CASSPAGTSGRAGDEQFF.

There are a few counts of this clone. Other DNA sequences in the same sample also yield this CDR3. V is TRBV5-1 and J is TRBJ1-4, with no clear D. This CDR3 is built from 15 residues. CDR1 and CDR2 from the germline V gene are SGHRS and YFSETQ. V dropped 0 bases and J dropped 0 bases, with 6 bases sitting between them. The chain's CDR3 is CASSLGYATNEKLFF. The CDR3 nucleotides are TGCGCCAGCAGCTTGGGTTATGCAACTAATGAAAAACTGTTTTTT.

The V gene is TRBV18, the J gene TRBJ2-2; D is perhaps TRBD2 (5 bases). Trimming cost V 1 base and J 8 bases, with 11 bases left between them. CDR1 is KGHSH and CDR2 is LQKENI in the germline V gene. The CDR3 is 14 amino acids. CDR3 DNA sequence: TGTGCCAGCTCACCACTTAGCGAGCAAGGGGAGCTGTTTTTT. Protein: CASSPLSEQGELFF.

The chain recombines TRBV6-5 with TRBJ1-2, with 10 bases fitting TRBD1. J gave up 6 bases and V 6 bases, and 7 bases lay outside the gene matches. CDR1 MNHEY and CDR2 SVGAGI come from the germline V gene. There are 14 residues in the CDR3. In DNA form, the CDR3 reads TGTGCCAGCAGCCCCGACAGGGGGCGGCATGGCTACACCTTC. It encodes CASSPDRGRHGYTF.

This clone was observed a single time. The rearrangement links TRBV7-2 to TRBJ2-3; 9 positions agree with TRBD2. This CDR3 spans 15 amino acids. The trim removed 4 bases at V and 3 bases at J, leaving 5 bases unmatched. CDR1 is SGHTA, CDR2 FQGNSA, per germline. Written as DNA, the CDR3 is TGTGCCAGCAGCTCCAGCGGGAGGCGGACAGATACGCAGTATTTT. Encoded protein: CASSSSGRRTDTQYF. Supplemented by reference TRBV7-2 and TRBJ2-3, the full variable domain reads GAGVSQSPSNKVTEKGKDVELRCDPISGHTALYWYRQSLGQGLEFLIYFQGNSAPDKSGLPSDRFSAERTGGSVSTLTIQRTQQEDSAVYLCASSSSGRRTDTQYFGPGTRLTVL.

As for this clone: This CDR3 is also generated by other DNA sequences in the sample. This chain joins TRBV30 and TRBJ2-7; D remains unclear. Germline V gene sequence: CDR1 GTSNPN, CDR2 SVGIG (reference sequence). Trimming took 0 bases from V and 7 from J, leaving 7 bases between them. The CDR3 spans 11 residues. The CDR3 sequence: CAWSVSREQYF. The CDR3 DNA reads TGTGCCTGGAGTGTCTCTCGGGAGCAGTACTTC.

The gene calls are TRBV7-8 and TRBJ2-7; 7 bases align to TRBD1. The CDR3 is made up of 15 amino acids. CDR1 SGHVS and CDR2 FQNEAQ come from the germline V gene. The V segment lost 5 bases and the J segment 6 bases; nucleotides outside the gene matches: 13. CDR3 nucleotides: TGTGCCAGCAGCGGGCCCGGGACAGTGCAGCGCGAGCAGTACTTC. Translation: CASSGPGTVQREQYF.

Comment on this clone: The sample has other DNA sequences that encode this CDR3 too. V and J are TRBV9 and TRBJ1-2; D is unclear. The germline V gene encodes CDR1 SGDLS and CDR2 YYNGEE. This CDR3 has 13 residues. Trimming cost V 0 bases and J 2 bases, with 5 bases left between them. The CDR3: CASSVDGNYGYTF. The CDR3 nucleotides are TGTGCCAGCAGCGTAGACGGGAACTATGGCTACACCTTC.

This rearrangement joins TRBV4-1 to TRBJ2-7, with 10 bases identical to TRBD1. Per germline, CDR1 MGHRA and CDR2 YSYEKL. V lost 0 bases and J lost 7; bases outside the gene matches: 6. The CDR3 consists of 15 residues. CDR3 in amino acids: CASSQDGTGVGEQYF. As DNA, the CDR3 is TGCGCCAGCAGCCAAGATGGGACAGGGGTGGGAGAGCAGTACTTC.